Below are 16 T cell receptor beta chains sequenced from a single sample in a study of early T cells in non-severe SARS-CoV-2 infection. TCRdb fed the 5' RACE reads into MiXCR, producing one record per CDR3 protein. The data show 25,000 to 35,000 distinct CDR3 sequences, 5.5% to 8% seen once. The specimen sequenced was whole blood. The receptor set was obtained from an adult who was a healthcare worker with PCR-confirmed SARS-CoV-2 infection or an uninfected control (not recorded which).

This clonotype was recorded at least ten times. The V gene is TRBV19, the J gene TRBJ1-2; perhaps TRBD1 as D (6 bases). CDR1 LNHDA and CDR2 SQIVND come from the germline V gene (reference sequence). Trimming shortened V by 3 bases and J by 4 bases, and 15 bases separated the two germline ends. The CDR3 has 15 amino acids. Written as DNA, the CDR3 is TGTGCCAGTAGTATCACAGGGAGGGGATCCTATGGCTACACCTTC. Protein sequence: CASSITGRGSYGYTF. Full variable domain (remainder filled in from reference TRBV19 and TRBJ1-2): DGGITQSPKYLFRKEGQNVTLSCEQNLNHDAMYWYRQDPGQGLRLIYYSQIVNDFQKGDIAEGYSVSREKKESFPLTVTSAQKNPTAFYLCASSITGRGSYGYTFGSGTRLTVV.

This clonotype was recorded many times. This chain links TRBV19 with TRBJ2-7; TRBD2 aligns across 11 bases. The CDR3 runs to 15 residues. CDR1 is LNHDA and CDR2 is SQIVND in the germline V gene (reference sequence). The V and J ends lost 6 bases and 3 bases, in that order; junction bases with no gene match: 7. The CDR3, as DNA: TGTGCCAGTAGCCCCACTAGCGGGAGTCTCTACGAGCAGTACTTC. It is translated as CASSPTSGSLYEQYF.

This clonotype was observed many times. The chain couples TRBV5-5 to TRBJ1-1; 10 bases are shared with TRBD1. The CDR3 is made up of 15 amino acids. Trimming removed 4 bases from V and 1 base from J; junction bases left unmatched: 4. Germline V gene sequence: CDR1 SGHKS, CDR2 YYEKEE (reference sequence). CDR3 in DNA: TGTGCCAGCAGCACGGGGGACAGGGGGAACACTGAAGCTTTCTTT. It encodes CASSTGDRGNTEAFF.

This clonotype was picked up many times. The chain combines TRBV7-9 with TRBJ2-2; D unresolved. The CDR3 sequence is 9 residues long. Per germline, CDR1 SEHNR and CDR2 FQNEAQ (reference sequence). Trimming took off 11 bases at V and 5 bases at J, with 3 bases between the two ends. The CDR3 protein is CAGTGELFF. CDR3 in DNA: TGTGCCGGAACCGGGGAGCTGTTTTTT.

This clonotype was detected many times. The V gene is TRBV29-1, the J gene TRBJ2-1, with D unresolved. The CDR3 runs 14 residues. V gave up 4 bases and J gave up 2 bases, with 12 bases separating them. CDR1 is SQVTM, CDR2 ANQGSEA, per germline. The CDR3 spells CSVASRSTYNEQFF. In nucleotides, the CDR3 is TGCAGCGTTGCATCCAGGTCTACCTACAATGAGCAGTTCTTC.

There are many counts of this clonotype. One junction end disagrees with the germline gene, perhaps due to a read error. The chain is built from TRBV20-1 and TRBJ1-2; no definite D call. The CDR3 has 11 residues. In germline, CDR1 is DFQATT, CDR2 SNEGSKA (reference sequence). CDR3 nucleotide sequence: TGCAGTGCTACTTGGGCCTCAAGGTCCGCCTTC. Amino acids: CSATWASRSAF.

This clonotype came up many times. V usage is TRBV7-2 and J usage is TRBJ2-7; D is unresolved. The CDR3 consists of 13 residues. V was trimmed by 5 bases and J by 3 bases, leaving 11 bases between them. The germline V gene encodes CDR1 SGHTA and CDR2 FQGNSA. The CDR3 spells CASSPFVSYEQYF. The CDR3 DNA reads as TGTGCCAGCAGCCCGTTCGTAAGCTACGAGCAGTACTTC.

This clonotype was picked up many times. V is TRBV7-2 and J is TRBJ1-5; maybe TRBD1 (6 bases). Germline V CDR1 and CDR2: SGHTA, FQGNSA. With 5 bases removed from V and 2 bases from J, the gap between germline ends came to 13 bases. This CDR3 has 15 amino acids. In nucleotides, the CDR3 is TGTGCCAGCAGCCCCAGGGGCGGGGGCAATCAGCCCCAGCATTTT. It yields the protein CASSPRGGGNQPQHF.

This chain connects TRBV5-1 to TRBJ2-1; 7 positions agree with TRBD2. The CDR3 runs to 16 residues. V lost 0 bases to trimming and J lost 2 bases; unmatched junction nucleotides: 5. CDR1 is SGHRS and CDR2 is YFSETQ in the germline V gene. The chain's CDR3 is CASSLGLAAPYNEQFF. CDR3 in DNA: TGCGCCAGCAGCTTGGGGCTAGCGGCACCCTACAATGAGCAGTTCTTC.

This clonotype was recorded many times. CDR3 protein: CSAGTGLYQPQHF. DNA of the CDR3: TGCAGTGCTGGGACAGGGTTATATCAGCCCCAGCATTTT. The chain links TRBV20-1 to TRBJ1-5, with 9 bases identical to TRBD1. The CDR3 length is 13 residues. CDR1 and CDR2 from the germline V gene are DFQATT and SNEGSKA (reference sequence). Trimming took 5 bases from V and 5 from J; bases not matched to a gene: 4.

This clonotype was seen ten or more times. This chain connects TRBV20-1 to TRBJ2-3; TRBD2 might be the D (5 bases). The CDR3 extends over 15 amino acids. Germline V gives CDR1 DFQATT, CDR2 SNEGSKA (reference sequence). Trimming shortened V by 0 bases and J by 2 bases, and 12 bases separated the two germline ends. In DNA form, the CDR3 reads TGCAGTGCTAGAGATTCCAGAGGGCACACAGATACGCAGTATTTT. Amino acid sequence: CSARDSRGHTDTQYF.

This clonotype has ten or more counts. V is TRBV7-6 and J is TRBJ2-2, with D unclear. The CDR3 has 11 amino acids. V was pared by 6 bases and J by 4 bases, with 3 bases between. Germline V gene sequence: CDR1 SGHVS, CDR2 FNYEAQ. The CDR3 bases are TGTGCCAGCAGTGCCACCGGGGAGCTGTTTTTT. Translated, it gives CASSATGELFF. The entire variable domain, with the rest obtained from reference TRBV7-6 and TRBJ2-2, is as follows: GAGVSQSPRYKVTKRGQDVALRCDPISGHVSLYWYRQALGQGPEFLTYFNYEAQQDKSGLPNDRFSAERPEGSISTLTIQRTEQRDSAMYRCASSATGELFFGEGSRLTVL.

This clonotype was recorded at least ten times. The rearrangement uses TRBV3-1 and TRBJ2-7; unclear D gene. The CDR3 is made up of 12 amino acids. The ends were cut back, 3 bases at V and 2 bases at J, with 5 bases in the middle. Germline CDR1 and CDR2: LGHDT and YNNKEL (reference sequence). CDR3 protein: CASSQVAYEQYF. The CDR3 nucleotides read TGTGCCAGCAGCCAGGTAGCCTACGAGCAGTACTTC.

This clonotype was found many times. V is TRBV19 and J is TRBJ1-5, with TRBD1 as a possible D gene (6 bases). CDR1 and CDR2 (germline): LNHDA, SQIVND (reference sequence). This CDR3 is built from 14 residues. V was cut by 7 bases and J by 2 bases, with 12 bases left in between. The CDR3 reads CASTTGLGNQPQHF. The CDR3 nucleotides are TGTGCCAGTACCACAGGGTTAGGCAATCAGCCCCAGCATTTT.

In its sample, this clonotype was seen many times. V is TRBV2 and J is TRBJ2-3, with 8 positions matching TRBD2. Unmatched junction bases numbered 12, after V lost 1 base and J lost 12 bases. The CDR3 has 15 residues. Germline V CDR1 and CDR2: SNHLY, FYNNEI. DNA of the CDR3: TGTGCCAGCAGTGAAGATGGAGCGGGAGTGGAAGCACAGTATTTT. Amino acids: CASSEDGAGVEAQYF.

The sample holds many counts of this clonotype. The V call is TRBV19, the J call TRBJ2-3, with 7 bases identical to TRBD2. Trimming cost V 5 bases and J 0 bases; bases outside gene matches: 5. Germline-derived CDR1 and CDR2 are LNHDA and SQIVND (reference sequence). CDR3 length: 15 residues. The CDR3 region has the DNA TGTGCCAGTAGTCCCGGGGAGGGCAGCACAGATACGCAGTATTTT. It translates to CASSPGEGSTDTQYF.